What follows are 14 T cell receptor beta chains derived from one specimen sequenced in a study of CD8 T cells in Susac syndrome. An input of 0.5 to 1 ug of RNA was subjected to reverse transcription using random hexamers. TCRdb independently ran MiXCR on the immunoSEQ multiplex PCR reads; one entry per CDR3 protein. The sample holds about 180,000 distinct CDR3 sequences; 90% to 95% are singletons and the top ten take about 0.15%. Sequenced material: CD8+ T cells from PBMCs. The receptors were sampled from a human donor with multiple sclerosis.

As DNA, the CDR3 is TGTGCCAGCAGTGAGTTTTCACCGGACCAGTACTTC. Amino acid sequence: CASSEFSPDQYF. V is TRBV2 and J is TRBJ2-5; D not resolved. CDR1 SNHLY and CDR2 FYNNEI come from the germline V gene. V was trimmed by 3 bases and J by 10 bases, leaving 12 bases between them. The CDR3 extends over 12 amino acids.

The chain uses TRBV29-1 and TRBJ1-1; 7 bases fit TRBD1. This CDR3 is 11 amino acids long. Germline V lookup: CDR1 SQVTM, CDR2 ANQGSEA. The V and J ends lost 7 bases and 12 bases, in that order; junction bases with no gene match: 11. The CDR3 reads CSAPQGGETFF. Written as DNA, the CDR3 is TGCAGCGCCCCCCAGGGGGGAGAAACTTTCTTT. Based on the CDR3 plus reference TRBV29-1 and TRBJ1-1, the full variable domain is SAVISQKPSRDICQRGTSLTIQCQVDSQVTMMFWYRQQPGQSLTLIATANQGSEATYESGFVIDKFPISRPNLTFSTLTVSNMSPEDSSIYLCSAPQGGETFFGQGTRLTVV.

V and J are TRBV3-1 and TRBJ2-1; 8 bases map to TRBD2. The CDR3 loop spans 13 amino acids. The trim removed 8 bases at V and 7 bases at J, leaving 7 bases unmatched. The V gene's germline CDR1 is LGHDT and CDR2 YNNKEL (reference sequence). The CDR3: CASWSSGWNEQFF. CDR3 DNA: TGTGCCAGCTGGTCTAGCGGGTGGAATGAGCAGTTCTTC.

The chain uses TRBV19 and TRBJ2-1, with a weak D call TRBD1 (6 bases). This CDR3 comprises 11 residues. Trimming shortened V by 6 bases and J by 6 bases, and 6 bases separated the two germline ends. Germline V gives CDR1 LNHDA, CDR2 SQIVND (reference sequence). The CDR3 loop reads CASRQGNEQFF. The CDR3 bases are TGTGCCAGTAGACAGGGCAATGAGCAGTTCTTC. The full variable domain, in which reference TRBV19 and TRBJ2-1 provide the parts outside the CDR3, is DGGITQSPKYLFRKEGQNVTLSCEQNLNHDAMYWYRQDPGQGLRLIYYSQIVNDFQKGDIAEGYSVSREKKESFPLTVTSAQKNPTAFYLCASRQGNEQFFGPGTRLTVL.

The chain employs TRBV24-1 and TRBJ2-1, with D possibly TRBD2 on 6 matching bases. The CDR3 is made up of 17 amino acids. Trimming cost V 4 bases and J 6 bases, with 21 bases left between them. Germline V gives CDR1 KGHDR, CDR2 SFDVKD. The CDR3 is CATSEGGYREWVNEQFF. Here the CDR3 DNA reads TGTGCCACCAGTGAGGGTGGGTATCGGGAGTGGGTCAATGAGCAGTTCTTC.

This chain joins TRBV25-1 and TRBJ2-2; D possibly corresponds to TRBD2 (5 bases). The CDR3 extends over 15 amino acids. Trimming left V 3 bases short and J 5 bases short, with 13 bases between. The germline V gene encodes CDR1 MGHDK and CDR2 SYGVNS. The CDR3 DNA reads TGTGCCAGCAGTGACCGCGCGAGGGTTACCGGGGAGCTGTTTTTT. Its protein is CASSDRARVTGELFF.

This clonotype showed up just once. The V gene is TRBV20-1, the J gene TRBJ1-2; D not certain. This CDR3 is 12 amino acids long. The V end lost 6 bases, the J end lost 8 bases, and 16 bases lay between the germline ends. Germline CDR1 and CDR2: DFQATT and SNEGSKA (reference sequence). This CDR3 is CSAREATQGYTF. The DNA of the CDR3 is TGCAGTGCGCGGGAAGCTACTCAGGGCTACACCTTC.

J is TRBJ2-1 and V is TRBV7-9; no clear D. This CDR3 spans 15 amino acids. Trimming took 7 bases from V and 5 from J, leaving 18 bases between them. Per germline, CDR1 SEHNR and CDR2 FQNEAQ (reference sequence). CDR3: CASTPYFQNHNEQFF. CDR3 coding DNA: TGTGCCAGCACCCCCTACTTCCAGAACCACAATGAGCAGTTCTTC.

The chain couples TRBV2 to TRBJ1-2, with 7 bases lining up with TRBD1. Trimming at V came to 3 bases and at J to 7 bases, leaving 8 bases not matched to a gene. Germline CDR1 and CDR2: SNHLY and FYNNEI. The CDR3 contains 14 residues. CDR3 coding DNA: TGTGCCAGCAGTGAGCGGGAGTACAGGGGTGGCTACACCTTC. Translation: CASSEREYRGGYTF.

The CDR3 sequence: CASSQGIAGVVGYEQYF. CDR3 coding DNA: TGCGCCAGCAGCCAAGGGATAGCGGGAGTAGTCGGCTACGAGCAGTACTTC. This chain uses TRBV4-1 with TRBJ2-7; TRBD2 agrees at 9 bases. The CDR3 is 17 residues long. Per germline, CDR1 MGHRA and CDR2 YSYEKL. With V trimmed by 1 base and J by 3 bases, 10 bases remained unmatched.

The V call is TRBV25-1, the J call TRBJ2-2, with D perhaps TRBD1 (5 bases). Germline V gene lookup returns CDR1 MGHDK and CDR2 SYGVNS. This CDR3 spans 15 amino acids. Trimming stripped 4 bases from V and 4 bases from J, with 13 bases between. CDR3 protein: CASSGLMGLTGELFF. The CDR3 DNA reads TGTGCCAGCAGTGGCTTGATGGGGCTCACCGGGGAGCTGTTTTTT.

The rearrangement uses TRBV9 and TRBJ1-5; D unresolved. CDR1 is SGDLS and CDR2 is YYNGEE in the germline V gene. Trimming cost V 4 bases and J 0 bases, with 8 bases left between them. The CDR3 is 14 residues long. The CDR3 DNA is TGTGCCAGCAGCCCAGACAATAGCAATCAGCCCCAGCATTTT. Encoded protein: CASSPDNSNQPQHF.

J is TRBJ1-4 and V is TRBV5-1, with D unclear. In germline, CDR1 is SGHRS, CDR2 YFSETQ. Between the trimmed V and J ends, which lost 3 bases and 1 base, there was a span of 13 bases. The CDR3 is 16 amino acids. The CDR3 DNA follows: TGCGCCAGCAGCTCGGGCCGGACCGGAACTAATGAAAAACTGTTTTTT. Encoded protein: CASSSGRTGTNEKLFF.

The rearrangement joins TRBV25-1 to TRBJ2-5; perhaps TRBD1 as D (7 bases). The germline V and J ends were trimmed by 9 bases and 4 bases, with 15 bases remaining between them. CDR3 length: 13 residues. Germline V gene data show CDR1 as MGHDK and CDR2 as SYGVNS. DNA of the CDR3: TGTGCCAGACAGGCAGGGGGAGGAGAGACCCAGTACTTC. Translating gives CARQAGGGETQYF.